These T cell receptor beta chains were read from a single sample in a study of human T cells and chemical hapten exposure. Each CDR3 protein gets one entry after TCRdb re-called the RACE reads with MiXCR. The sample yields some 39,000 distinct CDR3 sequences, 9.5% seen once. This sample comprised whole blood, obtained in connection with sensitization to the hapten diphenylcyclopropenone (DPC). These receptors were obtained from a man over 45 with alopecia areata. Some clones in this sample may be carry-over from other donors' samples. Each CDR3 is given with its conserved first and last residue. D genes are given only for firm matches. Clone size is given for some rows only: seen once, a few or many times, or a class if the clone is expanded.

j_gene	v_gene	d_gene	abundance	CDR3nt	CDR3aa
TRBJ1-2	TRBV20-1	-	many	TGCAGTGCTAGAGATATAGCCCAGGGAAACTTAGAGTATGGCTACACCTTC	CSARDIAQGNLEYGYTF
TRBJ2-5	TRBV20-1	-	many	TGCAGTGGGAGAGAGACCCAGTACTTC	CSGRETQYF
TRBJ2-1	TRBV5-1	TRBD2	many	TGCGCCAGCTGTCCTAGCGGGAGTAATGAGCAGTTCTTC	CASCPSGSNEQFF
TRBJ1-1	TRBV14	-	medium-sized	TGTGCCAGCAGCCTATGGGGCTGGGACACTGAAGCTTTCTTT	CASSLWGWDTEAFF
TRBJ2-3	TRBV20-1	TRBD1	many	TGCAGTGCAGCGGGGTGGGGACAGGGAGATACGCAGTATTTT	CSAAGWGQGDTQYF
TRBJ1-1	TRBV7-9	-	few	TGTGCCAGCAGCCTAATCACTGAAGCTTTCTTT	CASSLITEAFF
TRBJ2-3	TRBV27	TRBD2	few	TGTGCCAGCAGTCTTAGCGGGAGGTGGAGCACAGATACGCAGTATTTT	CASSLSGRWSTDTQYF
TRBJ2-5	TRBV19	TRBD2	many	TGTGCCAGTAGTAAGCTAGCGGGTTCCCATGGGTACCAAGAGACCCAGTACTTC	CASSKLAGSHGYQETQYF
TRBJ2-7	TRBV11-2	-	-	TGTGCCAGCAGCTTATTACAGGGTTACGAGCAGTACTTC	CASSLLQGYEQYF
TRBJ2-7	TRBV9	TRBD1	-	TGTGCCAGCAGCGCGCTCGGGACAGAATTCTCCTACGAGCAGTACTTC	CASSALGTEFSYEQYF
TRBJ1-5	TRBV5-4	-	many	TGTGCCAGCAGCTTGGGGGGGACACGGAATCAGCCCCAGCATTTT	CASSLGGTRNQPQHF
TRBJ2-3	TRBV28	-	-	TGTGCCAGCACCCTATTTGATGGGGCGGCTCGCGCAGATACGCAGTATTTT	CASTLFDGAARADTQYF
TRBJ2-3	TRBV5-1	-	many	TGCGCCAGCAGCTTGTTTCCGGGAGCGGATACGCAGTATTTT	CASSLFPGADTQYF
TRBJ2-1	TRBV5-1	-	many	TGCGCCAGCAGCGATAGCTATGAGCAGTTCTTC	CASSDSYEQFF
TRBJ1-4	TRBV4-1	-	few	TGCGCCAGCAGCCAAGAAGGGAATCGGCTTAATGAAAAACTGTTTTTT	CASSQEGNRLNEKLFF
TRBJ2-2	TRBV7-9	-	-	TGTGCCAGCAGCTTGGGATCGGGGTACGCGAACACCGGGGAGCTGTTTTTT	CASSLGSGYANTGELFF
TRBJ2-7	TRBV28	-	many	TGTGCCAGCAAGGAGTCCGGCTACGAGCAGTACTTC	CASKESGYEQYF
TRBJ1-1	TRBV2	TRBD1	many	TGTGCCAGCAGGGGACAGGGGGCCGGCACTGAAGCTTTCTTT	CASRGQGAGTEAFF